What follows is one T cell receptor (beta chain) and its context. The source of the sample is a study of blood T cell repertoires in COVID-19. Study background: Specimens from acute and convalescent COVID-19 originated in the United States, Italy and Spain. T cells, B-cell-depleted T cells, or PBMCs provided the cDNA or gDNA that served as material.

The CDR3 has 17 residues. V was shortened by 7 bases and J by 0 bases, with 21 bases between the two germline ends. Germline lookup yields CDR1 LNHDA and CDR2 SQIVND (reference sequence). Under the authors' procedure: Reference gene primer amplification gave estimated nucleated cell counts. The assay was immunoSEQ multiplex PCR, and TCRdb's table has in-frame clones only and misses some. V, J and clone size derive from that table, while D and trimming were established from the DNA sequence. Among under 200,000 clones, 86% were seen once, and the ten largest hold about 7%. Sequenced: peripheral blood. This rearrangement joins TRBV19 to TRBJ1-2; D might be TRBD1 (6 bases). The clonotype was recovered from a woman of 80 years or more in a cohort sampled during active or convalescent COVID-19. CDR3 region: CASTNEVGGLANYGYTF. The CDR3 nucleotides read TGTGCCAGTACAAATGAGGTTGGGGGCTTAGCTAACTATGGCTACACCTTC.